This T cell receptor (beta chain) was documented in a study of patients and donors after allogeneic stem cell transplantation. This CDR3 has 13 amino acids. V dropped 6 bases and J dropped 0 bases, with 9 bases sitting between them. Germline-derived CDR1 and CDR2 are SEHNR and FQNEAQ (reference sequence). Each CDR3 protein gets one entry after TCRdb re-called the RT-PCR reads with MiXCR. The sample contains fewer than 15,000 distinct CDR3 sequences, roughly 24% of which appear only once. This clonotype was counted only a few times. The sequenced sample consisted of blood, either unsorted or a sorted T cell fraction (not recorded which). The chain links TRBV7-9 to TRBJ2-7; D unclear. This clonotype originated in a human donor who was either an allogeneic HSCT recipient or a stem cell or donor lymphocyte infusion donor (not recorded which). It is not recorded whose cells these are; they may come from a transplant donor. Here the CDR3 reads CASRSADSYEQYF. The CDR3 DNA follows: TGTGCCAGCAGGTCAGCAGACTCCTACGAGCAGTACTTC.